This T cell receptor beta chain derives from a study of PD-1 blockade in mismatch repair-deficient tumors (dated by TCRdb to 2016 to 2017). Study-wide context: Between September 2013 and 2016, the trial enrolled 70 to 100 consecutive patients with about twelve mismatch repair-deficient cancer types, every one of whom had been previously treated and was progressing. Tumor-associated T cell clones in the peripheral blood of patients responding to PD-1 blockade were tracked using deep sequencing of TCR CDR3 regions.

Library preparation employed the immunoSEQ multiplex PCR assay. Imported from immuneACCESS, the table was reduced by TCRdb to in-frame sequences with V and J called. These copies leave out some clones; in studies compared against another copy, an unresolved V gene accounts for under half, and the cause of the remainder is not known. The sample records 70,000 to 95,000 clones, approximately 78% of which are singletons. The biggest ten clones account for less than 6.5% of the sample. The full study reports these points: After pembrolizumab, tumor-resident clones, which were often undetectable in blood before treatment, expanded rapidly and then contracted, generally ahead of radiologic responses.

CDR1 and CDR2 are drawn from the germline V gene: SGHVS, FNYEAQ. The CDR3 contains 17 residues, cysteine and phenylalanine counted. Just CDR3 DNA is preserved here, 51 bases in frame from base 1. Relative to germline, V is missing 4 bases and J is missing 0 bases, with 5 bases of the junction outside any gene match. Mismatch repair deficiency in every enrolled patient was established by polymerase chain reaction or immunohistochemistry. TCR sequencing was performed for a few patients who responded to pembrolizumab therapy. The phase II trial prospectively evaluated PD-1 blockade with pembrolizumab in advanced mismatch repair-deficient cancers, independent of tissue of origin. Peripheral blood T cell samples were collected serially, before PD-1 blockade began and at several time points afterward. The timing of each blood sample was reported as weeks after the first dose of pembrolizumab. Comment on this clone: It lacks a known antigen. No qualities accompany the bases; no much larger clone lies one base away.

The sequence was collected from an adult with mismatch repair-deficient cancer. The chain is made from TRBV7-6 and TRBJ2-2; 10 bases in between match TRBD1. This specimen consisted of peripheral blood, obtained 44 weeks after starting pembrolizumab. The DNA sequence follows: TGTGCCAGCAGCTCCTGGACAGGGGGTACGAACACCGGGGAGCTGTTTTTT. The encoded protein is CASSSWTGGTNTGELFF.